This section outlines one T cell receptor beta chain sequence together with its context. The data were obtained in a study of T cell responses to AZD1222 COVID-19 vaccine. Pooled in the analysis were second doses at about 4 or about 12 weeks. Profiled with immunoSEQ multiplex PCR; TCRdb holds only in-frame clones, not every one. This sample carries 120,000 to 150,000 clones, 85% to 90% of them seen once, and the ten largest clones take about 4.9%. The source is an adult who received the AZD1222 COVID-19 vaccine. Here the sequenced sample was peripheral blood, taken 28 days after the second AZD1222 dose.

CDR3 nucleotide sequence: TGTGCCAGCAGCCAAGACAGGGCTACGAACAATGAGCAGTTCTTC. It codes for CASSQDRATNNEQFF. The gene calls are TRBV4-2 and TRBJ2-1; perhaps TRBD1 as D (5 bases). Trimming pared 0 bases from V and 5 bases from J, leaving 11 bases between. Looked up from germline, CDR1 is LGHNA and CDR2 is YNFKEQ. This CDR3 is built from 15 residues.